The T cell receptor beta chain under discussion was sequenced for a study of T cell repertoires in cytomegalovirus infection. Study as a whole: Indications came from public TCR beta signatures; they pointed to CMV infection and to a matching HLA type. Findings of the study overall: Carriage of CMV together with the relevant HLA was identifiable through cumulative public TCR beta family frequency. CMV-specific TCR beta clonotypes restricted by HLA-C dominated the ex vivo response.

TCRdb independently ran MiXCR on the reads; one entry per CDR3 protein. The sample holds roughly 180,000 distinct CDR3 sequences, about a sixth seen once. About this clonotype itself: What it recognizes is unknown. The final CDR3 position lacks the conserved phenylalanine or tryptophan, pointing to a likely read error.

In germline, CDR1 is MNHEY, CDR2 SVGEGT. V lost 5 bases and J lost 5, with 18 bases in between. This CDR3 contains 15 residues. The rearrangement links TRBV6-2 or TRBV6-3 to TRBJ1-2; possible D gene TRBD1, 5 bases. The material sequenced was CD8+ T cells from PBMCs. This TCR was recovered from a human donor in good health (CMV status not recorded). Some clones in this sample may be carry-over from other donors' samples. The CDR3 nucleotides read TGTGCCAGCAGTCCGGGGACCCTCGGTCGGTATGGCTACACCTTA. Protein: CASSPGTLGRYGYTL.